This T cell receptor (beta chain) was recorded in a study of blood T cells in healthy people across ages. PBMCs, at least 6 million per sample, were isolated. A second PCR of roughly 7 to 11 cycles used a sample-barcoded 5' primer and a J-beta primer mix. Sequencing of every sample gave 2.5 million or more CDR3-containing paired-end reads. TCRdb processed the 5' RACE reads anew with MiXCR; each CDR3 protein has one entry. The profile shows 350,000 to 450,000 distinct CDR3 sequences, 52% of them singletons. The germline gives CDR1 SNHLY, CDR2 FYNNEI. V lost 4 bases to trimming and J lost 4 bases; unmatched junction nucleotides: 5. The CDR3 runs 15 residues. This clonotype was seen a handful of times.

The chain has TRBV2 and TRBJ2-1; 9 nucleotides agree with TRBD2. This TCR derives from a man aged 55 to 70 in good health. The source material was blood. CDR3 sequence (DNA): TGTGCCAGCAGTGGGCGGGAGGGCCGTTACAATGAGCAGTTCTTC. It codes for CASSGREGRYNEQFF.